This T cell receptor beta chain was documented in a study of blood T cells in healthy people across ages (dated by TCRdb to the mid-2010s). For the study in its entirety: In model experiments, roughly one uniquely barcoded TCR beta cDNA molecule per two T cells was captured by template switching. Two additional independent replicas of 1 million unique cDNA reads from the same blood draw were analyzed for two donors (one aged 18 to 30 and one aged 80 or older). To track age-related changes in TCR beta repertoire diversity, the study relied on deep sequencing normalized with unique cDNA molecular identifiers. To avoid experimental bias, donors of different ages were randomly spread across the sequencing lanes. The donors were divided into four age groups: young (average around 15 years), middle-aged (about 41), aged (around 67) and long-lived (82).

Study-wide conclusions, independent of this receptor: As age increased, observed TCR beta diversity per million T cells dropped in a roughly linear way, and a significant reduction was already evident by age about 36. The CMV infection status of donors was not known, potentially confounding age-related changes in expanded clonotypes. Compared with the aged group, the long-lived group had more naive CD4+ T cells, fewer expanded clones and increased TCR diversity, a pattern suggesting age selection. Estimates of total diversity from one million sequenced T cells were regarded as lower bounds and underestimates. Since profiling was done on bulk unsorted PBMCs, naive and antigen-experienced compartments could not be conclusively compared. A strong correlation was found between observed TCR beta diversity and the percentage of naive T cells measured by flow cytometry.

As regards this clonotype: Its binding antigen is unknown. This could be a read error, since a much larger clone is one nucleotide away.

The approximately 39 donors, aged about 6 to 95 years, were systemically healthy Caucasian individuals from Russia. Ten milliliters of peripheral blood were drawn from each donor into EDTA-treated Vacutainer tubes. Ficoll-Paque density-gradient centrifugation was used to isolate PBMCs, with at least 6.5 million per sample. Total RNA, at least 6 micrograms per sample, was extracted from PBMCs with Trizol reagent. For every donor, flow cytometry on a PBMC aliquot measured the percentage of naive CD45RAhigh/CD27high T cells. Germline trimming: 5 bases from V, 5 bases from J; junction bases outside gene matches: 26. According to the germline V gene, CDR1 reads SGHVS and CDR2 reads FQNEAQ. From its cysteine to its phenylalanine, the CDR3 spans 20 amino acids. Of the read, only the CDR3 DNA is kept; its 60 bases are in frame from base 1. Library preparation employed 5' RACE. A second PCR of about 7 to 12 cycles was run with a J-beta primer mix and a sample-barcoded 5' primer. A template-switch 5' adaptor carrying 12 random nucleotides introduced a unique molecular identifier onto each TCR beta cDNA molecule. At least 2.5 million CDR3-containing paired-end reads were obtained from each sample. First-strand cDNA synthesis was performed from all RNA using the Mint cDNA synthesis kit, with priming by a TRBC-specific oligonucleotide. All cDNA was treated with uracil-DNA glycosylase and then went through a first 18-cycle PCR with the universal primers M1SS and BC2_uni_R. The authors' analysis ran thus. Each sample was normalized by randomly selecting 1 million high-quality reads, each carrying a distinct molecular identifier. Reads with shared molecular identifiers were discarded instead of being binned into consensus sequences. MiTCR, with a Q25 quality threshold and the strictest error-elimination algorithm, was used for CDR3 identification, clonotype clustering and error correction. A nonparametric unseen species model with Euler transformation was used to estimate lower-bound total TCR beta diversity. The raw public reads went through TCRdb reprocessing: fastp at Q25, MiXCR clone calling, in-frame beta chains kept. All rows with the same CDR3 protein become a single entry with the most common DNA and genes. Here the V and J calls rest on TCRdb's processing, not on the authors' analysis. The sample has 1.5 million to 2 million distinct CDR3 sequences on record, approximately 40% of them singletons. The top ten clones comprise roughly 23% of the sample.

The clonotype originates from a human donor in good health. The source material was blood. The sequence is built from TRBV7-8 and TRBJ2-7; 8 central bases correspond to TRBD1. The bases read TGTGCCAGCAGCCCAGGGGGCGGAAGGGCCGCATTCACCCGATACCACGAGCAGTACTTC. This yields the protein CASSPGGGRAAFTRYHEQYF.